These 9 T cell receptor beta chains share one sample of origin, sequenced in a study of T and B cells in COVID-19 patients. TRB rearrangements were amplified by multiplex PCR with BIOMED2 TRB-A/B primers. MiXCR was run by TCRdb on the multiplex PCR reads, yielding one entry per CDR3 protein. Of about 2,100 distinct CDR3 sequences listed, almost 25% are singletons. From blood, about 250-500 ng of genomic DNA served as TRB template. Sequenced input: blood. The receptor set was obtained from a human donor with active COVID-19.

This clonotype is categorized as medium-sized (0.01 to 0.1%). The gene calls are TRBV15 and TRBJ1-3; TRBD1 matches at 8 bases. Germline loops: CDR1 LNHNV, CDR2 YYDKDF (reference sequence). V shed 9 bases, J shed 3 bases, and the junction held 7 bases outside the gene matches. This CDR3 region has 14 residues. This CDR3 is CATEPGTGGNTIYF. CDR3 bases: TGTGCCACGGAACCGGGGACAGGTGGAAACACCATATATTTT.

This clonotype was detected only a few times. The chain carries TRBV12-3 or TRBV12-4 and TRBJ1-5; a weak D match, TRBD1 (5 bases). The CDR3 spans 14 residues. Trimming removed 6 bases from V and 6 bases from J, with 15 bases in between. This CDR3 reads CASRGGGDGQPQHF. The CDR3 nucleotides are TGTGCCAGCAGGGGGGGGGGGGACGGTCAGCCCCAGCATTTT.

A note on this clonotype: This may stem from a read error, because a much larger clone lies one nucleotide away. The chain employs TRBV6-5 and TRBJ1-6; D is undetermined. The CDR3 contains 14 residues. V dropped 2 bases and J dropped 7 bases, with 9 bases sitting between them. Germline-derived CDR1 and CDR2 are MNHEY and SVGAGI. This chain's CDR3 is CASSYEVGNSPLHF. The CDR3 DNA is TGTGCCAGCAGTTACGAGGTCGGGAATTCACCCCTCCACTTT.

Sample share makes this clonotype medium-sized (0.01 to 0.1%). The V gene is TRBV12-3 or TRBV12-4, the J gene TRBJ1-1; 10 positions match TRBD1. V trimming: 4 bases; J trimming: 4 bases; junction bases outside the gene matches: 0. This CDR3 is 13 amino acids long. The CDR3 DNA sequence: TGTGCCAGCAGTTGGGACAGGGGCACTGAAGCTTTCTTT. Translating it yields CASSWDRGTEAFF.

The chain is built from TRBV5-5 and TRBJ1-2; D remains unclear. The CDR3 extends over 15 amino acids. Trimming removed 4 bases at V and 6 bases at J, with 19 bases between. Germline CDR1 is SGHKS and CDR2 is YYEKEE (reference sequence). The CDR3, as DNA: TGTGCCAGCAGCCAAGATATAACCCTTCAGAATGGCTACACCTTC. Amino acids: CASSQDITLQNGYTF. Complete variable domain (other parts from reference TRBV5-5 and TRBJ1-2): DAGVTQSPTHLIKTRGQQVTLRCSPISGHKSVSWYQQVLGQGPQFIFQYYEKEERGRGNFPDRFSARQFPNYSSELNVNALLLGDSALYLCASSQDITLQNGYTFGSGTRLTVV.

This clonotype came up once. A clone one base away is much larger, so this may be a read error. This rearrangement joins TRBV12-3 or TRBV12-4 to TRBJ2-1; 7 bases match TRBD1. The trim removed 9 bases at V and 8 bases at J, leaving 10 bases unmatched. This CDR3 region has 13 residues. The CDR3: CARRGTATHEQFF. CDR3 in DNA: TGTGCCAGAAGGGGGACAGCTACTCATGAGCAGTTCTTC.

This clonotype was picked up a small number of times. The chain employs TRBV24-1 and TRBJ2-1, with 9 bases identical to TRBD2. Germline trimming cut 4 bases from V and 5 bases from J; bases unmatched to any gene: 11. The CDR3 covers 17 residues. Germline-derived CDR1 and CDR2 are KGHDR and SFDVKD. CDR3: CATSDVPSGVMDNEQFF. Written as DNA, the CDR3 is TGTGCCACCAGTGACGTACCTAGCGGGGTTATGGACAATGAGCAGTTCTTC.

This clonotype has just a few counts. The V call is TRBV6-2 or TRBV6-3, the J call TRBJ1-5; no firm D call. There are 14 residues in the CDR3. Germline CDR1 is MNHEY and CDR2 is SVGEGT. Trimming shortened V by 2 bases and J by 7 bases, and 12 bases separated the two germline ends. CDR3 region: CASSYISGEQPQHF. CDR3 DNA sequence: TGTGCCAGCAGTTACATATCGGGAGAGCAGCCCCAGCATTTT.

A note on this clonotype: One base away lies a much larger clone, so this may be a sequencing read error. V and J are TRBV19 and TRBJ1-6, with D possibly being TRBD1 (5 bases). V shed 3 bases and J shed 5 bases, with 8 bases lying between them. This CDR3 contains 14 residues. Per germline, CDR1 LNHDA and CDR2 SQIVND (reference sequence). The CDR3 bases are TGTGCCAGTAGTATCCGGGGGAATAATTCACCCCTCCACTTT. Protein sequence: CASSIRGNNSPLHF. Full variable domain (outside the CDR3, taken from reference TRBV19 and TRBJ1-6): DGGITQSPKYLFRKEGQNVTLSCEQNLNHDAMYWYRQDPGQGLRLIYYSQIVNDFQKGDIAEGYSVSREKKESFPLTVTSAQKNPTAFYLCASSIRGNNSPLHFGNGTRLTVT.